A selection of T cell receptor beta chains follows, all from one sample in a study of T-cell reconstitution after alpha-beta-depleted transplantation in children. TCRdb reprocessed the PCR reads via MiXCR and lists one record per CDR3 protein. This table holds 500,000 to 600,000 distinct CDR3 sequences, over 20% found once. Sample: PBMCs, taken before TCRalphabeta/CD19-depleted stem cell transplant. These receptors were collected from a boy under two years old with Wiskott-Aldrich syndrome, due to receive a stem cell transplant. CDR3s include the opening cysteine and the closing phenylalanine or tryptophan. D genes are given only for firm matches. The size of a clone is reported for some rows only, either as once, few or many, or as a class for expanded clones.

TRBV5-1	TRBD1	few	TRBJ2-1	CASSRISKQTGTVSYNEQFF	TGCGCCAGCAGCCGGATATCAAAACAGACCGGGACAGTCTCCTACAATGAGCAGTTCTTC
TRBV10-3	-	-	TRBJ2-1	CAINQGLANEQFF	TGTGCCATCAATCAGGGCCTGGCTAATGAGCAGTTCTTC
TRBV5-1	TRBD2	-	TRBJ2-3	CASSPGTSGRGDTQYF	TGCGCCAGCAGCCCCGGGACTAGCGGGAGAGGAGATACGCAGTATTTT
TRBV28	TRBD2	-	TRBJ2-7	CASSFRAGGSPYEQYF	TGTGCCAGCAGTTTCAGAGCGGGAGGGAGTCCCTACGAGCAGTACTTC
TRBV7-9	-	-	TRBJ1-4	CASTRDNEKLFF	TGTGCCAGCACCAGGGACAATGAAAAACTGTTTTTT
TRBV27	-	few	TRBJ2-1	CASSLIGSRANEQFF	TGTGCCAGCAGTTTAATAGGTTCGAGGGCCAATGAGCAGTTCTTC
TRBV18	-	-	TRBJ1-1	CASSRDIRNTEAFF	TGTGCCAGCTCACGGGACATTAGGAACACTGAAGCTTTCTTT
TRBV9	TRBD2	few	TRBJ2-7	CASSKLAGESYEQYF	TGTGCCAGCAGCAAACTAGCGGGAGAGAGCTACGAGCAGTACTTC
TRBV5-1	TRBD1	-	TRBJ2-1	CASSTDRDYNEQFF	TGCGCCAGCAGCACAGACAGGGACTACAATGAGCAGTTCTTC
TRBV28	-	-	TRBJ1-2	CASSFRSYGYTF	TGTGCCAGCAGTTTCAGATCCTATGGCTACACCTTC
TRBV6-1	TRBD1	-	TRBJ2-3	CASSHRGRGDTQYF	TGTGCCAGCAGCCACAGGGGTCGAGGGGATACGCAGTATTTT
TRBV5-1	-	-	TRBJ2-1	CASSLGTGSKREQFF	TGCGCCAGCAGCTTGGGTACCGGGAGTAAGCGTGAGCAGTTCTTC
TRBV20-1	TRBD2	-	TRBJ2-1	CSARETSGSDEQFF	TGCAGTGCTAGAGAAACCAGCGGGAGCGATGAGCAGTTCTTC
TRBV4-1	-	few	TRBJ2-5	CASSQDRSGETQYF	TGCGCCAGCAGCCAAGACAGGTCAGGAGAGACCCAGTACTTC
TRBV7-8	TRBD1	-	TRBJ1-1	CASSYTDRNTDAFF	TGTGCCAGCAGCTACACGGACAGGAACACTGACGCTTTCTTT
TRBV20-1	TRBD1	few	TRBJ2-7	CSALDRGEIYEQYF	TGCAGTGCCCTTGACAGGGGGGAGATCTACGAGCAGTACTTC
TRBV27	-	-	TRBJ2-2	CASARDKRYPGELFF	TGTGCCAGCGCCCGGGACAAACGGTATCCCGGGGAGCTGTTTTTT
TRBV20-1	-	-	TRBJ2-1	CSARYIGSTTYNEQFF	TGCAGTGCTAGATACATTGGCTCGACGACCTACAATGAGCAGTTCTTC
TRBV20-1	-	-	TRBJ1-3	CSAREGGGGNTIYF	TGCAGTGCTAGAGAAGGGGGGGGAGGAAACACCATATATTTT
TRBV20-1	TRBD2	-	TRBJ2-7	CSASGTSGTQSYEQYF	TGCAGTGCCAGTGGGACTAGCGGAACCCAATCCTACGAGCAGTACTTC
TRBV3-1	TRBD2	few	TRBJ2-7	CASSQGELLAGFEQYF	TGTGCCAGCAGCCAAGGGGAATTACTAGCGGGTTTCGAGCAGTACTTC
TRBV5-1	TRBD2	few	TRBJ2-5	CASSFSGGNSGETQYF	TGCGCCAGCAGCTTCAGCGGGGGAAACTCAGGGGAGACCCAGTACTTC
TRBV7-8	TRBD1	few	TRBJ1-6	CASSLVARGLVSPLHF	TGTGCCAGCAGCTTAGTGGCCAGGGGGCTAGTTTCACCCCTCCACTTT
TRBV7-2	-	-	TRBJ1-2	CASGIGPRGGYTF	TGTGCCAGCGGTATAGGACCGAGGGGTGGCTACACCTTC
TRBV7-9	-	-	TRBJ2-3	CASNSIGTQYF	TGTGCCAGCAACTCCATCGGTACGCAGTATTTT
TRBV5-6	TRBD2	-	TRBJ2-7	CASSRGLGEQYF	TGTGCCAGCAGCCGAGGACTAGGCGAGCAGTACTTC
TRBV5-8	TRBD1	few	TRBJ1-1	CASSRDRKF	TGTGCCAGCAGCCGGGACAGGAAGTTT
TRBV11-1	TRBD1	-	TRBJ2-1	CASSSRDRGRNEQFF	TGTGCCAGCAGCTCCCGGGACAGGGGGCGGAATGAGCAGTTCTTC
TRBV5-1	-	few	TRBJ1-1	CASSLAQGGRMNTEAFF	TGCGCCAGCAGCTTGGCGCAGGGAGGGCGGATGAACACTGAAGCTTTCTTT
TRBV14	-	many	TRBJ2-1	CASSPRPYNEQFF	TGTGCCAGCAGCCCGAGGCCCTACAATGAGCAGTTCTTC
TRBV5-4	-	-	TRBJ2-6	CASRSSGLASAGANVLTF	TGTGCCAGCAGGTCATCAGGGCTGGCGTCGGCTGGGGCCAACGTCCTGACTTTC